This TCR beta chain comes out of a study of T cell repertoires in cytomegalovirus infection. V lost 0 bases and J lost 5, with 11 bases in between. The germline V gene has CDR1 SGHRS and CDR2 YFSETQ. The CDR3 has 14 amino acids. Only a few counts were recorded for this clonotype. TCRdb fed the reads into MiXCR, producing one record per CDR3 protein. The sample has approximately 490,000 distinct CDR3 sequences, 11% seen once. Sequencing was done on a sample of PBMCs. This sequence originates from a human donor in good health (CMV status not recorded). Some clones in this sample may be carry-over from other donors' samples. The chain joins TRBV5-1 to TRBJ1-1, with no clear D. The CDR3 is CASSLELKETEAFF. In DNA form, the CDR3 reads TGCGCCAGCAGCTTGGAGCTTAAGGAGACTGAAGCTTTCTTT.